The T cell receptor beta chain under discussion was sequenced for a study of blood T cell repertoires in COVID-19. Study at large: Both acute and convalescent COVID-19 samples were obtained from the United States, Italy and Spain. T cells, B-cell-depleted T cells, or PBMCs provided the cDNA or gDNA that served as material.

After removal of 3 bases from V and 0 bases from J, the junction contained 5 bases not matched to a gene. The CDR3 is made up of 16 amino acids. Per the germline V gene, CDR1 is LGHNA and CDR2 is YNFKEQ. Methods used by the authors: Amplifying reference gene primers gave estimates of nucleated cell counts. The assay was immunoSEQ multiplex PCR, and TCRdb's table has in-frame clones only and misses some. V and J calls and clone size are those listed in that table; D and trimming were worked out from the DNA. The top ten clones hold about 4.2% of a sample with around 270,000 clones, around 89% of them seen once.

The receptor was derived from a man aged 40-49 years with acute or convalescent COVID-19. The chain recombines TRBV4-2 with TRBJ2-1; 7 nucleotides line up with TRBD2. The sequenced material came from peripheral blood. CDR3 DNA sequence: TGTGCCAGCAGCCACAGGGAGGGTAGCTCCTACAATGAGCAGTTCTTC. Its protein is CASSHREGSSYNEQFF.